This T cell receptor (beta chain) was captured in a study of blood T cell repertoires in COVID-19 (TCRdb year 2020). Regarding the research as a whole: Samples covering the acute and convalescent phases of COVID-19 were provided by collaborators in the United States, Italy and Spain. The sample metadata nearly always contained a de-identified subject ID, COVID-19 status, age in years and sex. The dataset comprised deeply sampled blood TCRbeta repertoires from subjects exposed to, actively infected with, or recovered from COVID-19. Where HLA class I and class II types were available, the types were taken from metadata supplied by the sample provider, not from assay-based typing. A freely available public database, intended as a resource for researchers studying the immune response to SARS-CoV-2, is where the repertoires were released. The prospective study material was composed of cDNA or gDNA derived from T cells, B-cell-depleted T cells, or PBMCs. Samples came from the ongoing ImmuneRACE study (first 160 participants) plus 1,254 subjects from 6 global collaborators.

One collaborating source in Seattle enrolled patients while the patients were actively infected and followed the patients over time throughout the course of disease. The collaborating institutions used their own protocols to collect whole blood in K2EDTA tubes. For TCRbeta analysis, collaborators shipped samples in one of three forms: frozen whole blood, isolated PBMCs, or DNA extracted from either of those sample types. The immunoSEQ Assay, a bias-controlled multiplex PCR, was used to amplify TCRbeta CDR3 regions from genomic DNA. The study's processing was this. The number of nucleated cells in each sample was estimated from the amplification of reference gene primers within the assay. To quantify the absolute abundance of each unique TCRbeta CDR3 rearrangement, sequence reads were collapsed and filtered. For each sample, productive Simpson clonality was calculated as the square root of Simpson's diversity index across productive rearrangements. Imported from immuneACCESS, the table was reduced by TCRdb to in-frame sequences with V and J called. These copies leave out some clones; in studies compared against another copy, an unresolved V gene accounts for under half, and the cause of the remainder is not known. V, J and clone size are those of that table, while D and trimming were read from the DNA. The sample table holds over 200,000 clones, of which 70% to 85% were seen once. Of the sample, roughly 7.8% is held by the ten largest clones.

The paper as a whole reports these results and caveats: How much clinical and demographic metadata was included differed by source and by participant, and the metadata was provided uncurated.

The germline V gene encodes CDR1 SQVTM and CDR2 ANQGSEA. At the junction V is shortened by 4 bases and J by 8 bases, with 14 bases in between. From its cysteine to its phenylalanine, the CDR3 spans 12 amino acids. The only DNA kept is the CDR3, 36 bases in frame from the first base. This clone was counted only a few times. Which antigen it targets is not known. Qualities for individual bases were not recorded, and no much larger clone is one base off. The sequence derives from a woman over 75 with COVID-19, enrolled during active disease. Recombination connected TRBV29-1 to TRBJ1-2, with the D gene call left open. Specimen: peripheral blood. The CDR3 region has the sequence CSVVFPQQGYTF. The DNA sequence follows: TGCAGCGTTGTGTTCCCTCAACAGGGCTACACCTTC.